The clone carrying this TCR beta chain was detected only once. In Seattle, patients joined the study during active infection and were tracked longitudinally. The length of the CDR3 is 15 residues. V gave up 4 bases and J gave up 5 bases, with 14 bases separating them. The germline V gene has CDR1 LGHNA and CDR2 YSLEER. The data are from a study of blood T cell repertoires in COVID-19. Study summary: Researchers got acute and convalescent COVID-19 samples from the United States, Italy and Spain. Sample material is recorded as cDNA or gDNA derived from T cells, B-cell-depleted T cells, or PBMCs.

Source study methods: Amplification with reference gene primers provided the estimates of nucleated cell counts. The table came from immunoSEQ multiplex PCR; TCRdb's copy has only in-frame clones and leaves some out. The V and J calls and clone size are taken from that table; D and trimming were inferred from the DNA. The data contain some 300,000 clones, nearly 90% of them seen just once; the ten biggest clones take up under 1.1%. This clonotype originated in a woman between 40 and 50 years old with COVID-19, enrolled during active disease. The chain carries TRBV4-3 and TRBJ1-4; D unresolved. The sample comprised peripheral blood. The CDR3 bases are TGCGCCAGCAGCCGCCTGACTGCTGAAAATGAAAAACTGTTTTTT. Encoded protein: CASSRLTAENEKLFF.